The entry below describes one TCR beta chain. The target antigen is unknown. This sample is part of a study of T cell repertoires in cytomegalovirus infection. Findings and caveats of the study: Summed public TCR beta family frequency identified CMV carriers bearing the relevant HLA.

The CDR3 consists of 17 residues. Germline V CDR1 and CDR2: ENHRY, SYGVKD. V was pared by 7 bases and J by 1 base, with 15 bases of the junction left unmatched. TCRdb itself ran the reads through MiXCR, one entry per CDR3 protein. Among 650,000 to 900,000 distinct CDR3 sequences listed, around 29% were seen once. This rearrangement joins TRBV10-3 to TRBJ1-2; TRBD1 aligns across 7 bases. This TCR derives from a human donor in good health (CMV status not recorded). Some clones in this sample may be carry-over from other donors' samples. This material consisted of cultured CD8+ T cells from PBMCs, taken from culture after CMV antigen stimulation. The CDR3 loop reads CAIKTILEGALNYGYTF. CDR3 nucleotides: TGTGCCATCAAAACTATTCTGGAGGGGGCCCTTAACTATGGCTACACCTTC.